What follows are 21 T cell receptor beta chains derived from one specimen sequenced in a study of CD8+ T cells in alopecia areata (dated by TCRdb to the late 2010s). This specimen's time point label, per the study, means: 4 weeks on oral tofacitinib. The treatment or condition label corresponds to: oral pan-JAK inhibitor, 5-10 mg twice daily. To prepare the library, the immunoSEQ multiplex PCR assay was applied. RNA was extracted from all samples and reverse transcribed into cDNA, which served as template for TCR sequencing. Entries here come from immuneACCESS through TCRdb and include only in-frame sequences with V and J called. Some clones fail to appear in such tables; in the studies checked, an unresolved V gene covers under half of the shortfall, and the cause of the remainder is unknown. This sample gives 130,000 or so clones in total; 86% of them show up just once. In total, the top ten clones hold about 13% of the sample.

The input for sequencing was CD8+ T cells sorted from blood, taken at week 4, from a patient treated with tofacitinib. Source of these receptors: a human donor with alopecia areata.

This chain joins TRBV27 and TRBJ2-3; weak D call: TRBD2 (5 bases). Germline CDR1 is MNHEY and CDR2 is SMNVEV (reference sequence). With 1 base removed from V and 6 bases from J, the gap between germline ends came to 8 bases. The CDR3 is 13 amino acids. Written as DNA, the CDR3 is TGTGCCAGCAGTTTATACCCGGGGGATACGCAGTATTTT. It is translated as CASSLYPGDTQYF.

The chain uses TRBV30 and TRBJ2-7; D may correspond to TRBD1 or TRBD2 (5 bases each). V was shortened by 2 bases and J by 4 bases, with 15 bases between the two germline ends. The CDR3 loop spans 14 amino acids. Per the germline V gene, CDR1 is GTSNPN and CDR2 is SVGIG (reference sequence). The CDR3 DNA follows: TGTGCCTGGAGTAGGGGAGACAGAACATACGAGCAGTACTTC. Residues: CAWSRGDRTYEQYF.

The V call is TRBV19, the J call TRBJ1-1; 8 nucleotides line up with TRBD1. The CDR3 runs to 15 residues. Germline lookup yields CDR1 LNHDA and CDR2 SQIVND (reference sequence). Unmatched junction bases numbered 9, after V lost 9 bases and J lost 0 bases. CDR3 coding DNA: TGTGCCAGCCGAACCCCGGGACAGGTGAACACTGAAGCTTTCTTT. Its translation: CASRTPGQVNTEAFF.

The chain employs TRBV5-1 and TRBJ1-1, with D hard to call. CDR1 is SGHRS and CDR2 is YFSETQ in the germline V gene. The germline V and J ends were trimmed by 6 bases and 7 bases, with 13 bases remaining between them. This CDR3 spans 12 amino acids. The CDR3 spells CASTNDGNEAFF. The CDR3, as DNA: TGCGCCAGCACCAATGACGGAAATGAAGCTTTCTTT.

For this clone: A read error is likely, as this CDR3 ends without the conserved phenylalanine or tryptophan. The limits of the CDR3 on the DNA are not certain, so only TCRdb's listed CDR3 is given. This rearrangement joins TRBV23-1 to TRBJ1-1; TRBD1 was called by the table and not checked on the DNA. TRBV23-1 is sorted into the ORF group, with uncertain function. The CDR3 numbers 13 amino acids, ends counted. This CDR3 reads CASSQSWDKDPCS.

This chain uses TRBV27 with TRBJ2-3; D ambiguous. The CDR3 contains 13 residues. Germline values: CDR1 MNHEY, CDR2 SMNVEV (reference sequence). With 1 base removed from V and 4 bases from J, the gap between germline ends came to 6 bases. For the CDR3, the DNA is TGTGCCAGCAGTTTATGGTTTCCAGATACGCAGTATTTT. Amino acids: CASSLWFPDTQYF.

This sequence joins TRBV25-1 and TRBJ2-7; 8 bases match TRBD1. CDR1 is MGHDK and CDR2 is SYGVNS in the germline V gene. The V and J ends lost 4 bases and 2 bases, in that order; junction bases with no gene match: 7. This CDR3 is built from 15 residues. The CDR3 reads CASSGKDRDPYEQYF. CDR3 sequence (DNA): TGTGCCAGCAGTGGGAAGGACAGGGACCCCTACGAGCAGTACTTC.

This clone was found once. CDR3 sequence (DNA): TGCAGCGCAGAAGCGGGAGCAACCTACGAGCAGTACTTC. This encodes CSAEAGATYEQYF. The V and J genes are TRBV29-1 and TRBJ2-5, with 8 positions matching TRBD2. The J call may be mistaken, given a closer DNA end match to TRBJ2-7. Per the germline V gene, CDR1 is SQVTM and CDR2 is ANQGSEA. This CDR3 is built from 13 residues.

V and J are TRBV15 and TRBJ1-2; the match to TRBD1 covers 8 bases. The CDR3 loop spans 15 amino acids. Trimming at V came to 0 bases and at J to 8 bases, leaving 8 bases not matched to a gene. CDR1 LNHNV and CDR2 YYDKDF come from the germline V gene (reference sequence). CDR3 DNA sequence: TGTGCCACCAGCAGAGATCTGCAGGGGGCGCAGGGCTACACCTTC. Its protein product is CATSRDLQGAQGYTF.

The CDR3 spells CASSPGAPTNEKLFF. Here the CDR3 DNA reads TGTGCCAGCAGCCCCGGGGCTCCAACTAATGAAAAACTGTTTTTT. The chain recombines TRBV7-9 with TRBJ1-4; TRBD1 might be the D (5 bases). V gave up 5 bases and J gave up 0 bases, with 10 bases separating them. The V gene's germline CDR1 is SEHNR and CDR2 FQNEAQ (reference sequence). The CDR3 totals 15 residues.

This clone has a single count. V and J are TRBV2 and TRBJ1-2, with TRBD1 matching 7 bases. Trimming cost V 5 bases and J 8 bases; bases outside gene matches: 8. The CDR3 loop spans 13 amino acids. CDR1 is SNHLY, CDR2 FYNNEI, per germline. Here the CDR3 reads CASSLPRGGGYTF. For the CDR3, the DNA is TGTGCCAGCAGTTTACCCAGGGGGGGCGGCTACACCTTC.

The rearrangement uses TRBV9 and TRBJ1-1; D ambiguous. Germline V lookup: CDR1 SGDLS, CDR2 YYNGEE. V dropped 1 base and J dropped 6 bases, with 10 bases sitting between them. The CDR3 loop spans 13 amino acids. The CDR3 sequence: CASSVRVLPEAFF. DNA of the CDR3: TGTGCCAGCAGCGTAAGGGTTTTGCCTGAAGCTTTCTTT.

The CDR3 sequence: CASSEKGFQETQYF. Written as DNA, the CDR3 is TGTGCCAGCAGTGAGAAAGGGTTCCAAGAGACCCAGTACTTC. This chain connects TRBV25-1 to TRBJ2-5; D is uncertain. CDR1 MGHDK and CDR2 SYGVNS come from the germline V gene. Trimming removed 3 bases at V and 1 base at J, with 9 bases between. This CDR3 is 14 amino acids long.

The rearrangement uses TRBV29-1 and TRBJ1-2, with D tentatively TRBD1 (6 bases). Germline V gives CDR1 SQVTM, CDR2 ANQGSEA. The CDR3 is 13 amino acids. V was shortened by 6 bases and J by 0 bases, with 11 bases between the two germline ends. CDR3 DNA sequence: TGCAGCGTCACGGGGGGCTCTAACTATGGCTACACCTTC. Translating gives CSVTGGSNYGYTF.

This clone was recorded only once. CDR3 nucleotides: TGTGCCAGTAGTCTCCCCACTAATCAGCCCCAGCATTTT. It encodes CASSLPTNQPQHF. This chain connects TRBV19 to TRBJ1-5; D remains ambiguous. Germline CDR1 LNHDA, CDR2 SQIVND (reference sequence). CDR3 size: 13 residues. Trimming shortened V by 5 bases and J by 4 bases, and 9 bases separated the two germline ends.

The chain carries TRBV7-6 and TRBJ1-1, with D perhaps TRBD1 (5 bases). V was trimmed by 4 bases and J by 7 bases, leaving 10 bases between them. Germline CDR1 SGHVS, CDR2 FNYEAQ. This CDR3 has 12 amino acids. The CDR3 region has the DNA TGTGCCAGCAGCTCCGACAGCCTTGAAGCTTTCTTT. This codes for CASSSDSLEAFF. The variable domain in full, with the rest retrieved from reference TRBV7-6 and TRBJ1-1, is GAGVSQSPRYKVTKRGQDVALRCDPISGHVSLYWYRQALGQGPEFLTYFNYEAQQDKSGLPNDRFSAERPEGSISTLTIQRTEQRDSAMYRCASSSDSLEAFFGQGTRLTVV.

The CDR3 DNA reads TGTGCCAGCAGCTTAGTACCGAGCTCCTACGAGCAGTACTTC. Its protein is CASSLVPSSYEQYF. The J gene is TRBJ2-7, the V gene TRBV7-2; D unclear. In germline, CDR1 is SGHTA, CDR2 FQGNSA. This CDR3 contains 14 residues. Trimming stripped 1 base from V and 0 bases from J, with 7 bases between.

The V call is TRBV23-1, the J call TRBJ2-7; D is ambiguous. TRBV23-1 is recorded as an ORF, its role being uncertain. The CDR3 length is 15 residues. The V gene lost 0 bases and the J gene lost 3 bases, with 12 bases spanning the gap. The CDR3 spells CASSQSVRAIYEQYF. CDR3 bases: TGCGCCAGCAGTCAATCGGTCCGGGCGATCTACGAGCAGTACTTC.

CDR3 residues: CASSQDARQFSYEQYF. The CDR3 DNA sequence: TGTGCCAGCAGCCAAGATGCGAGACAGTTCTCCTACGAGCAGTACTTC. The genes are TRBV14 and TRBJ2-7; tentative D call: TRBD1 (5 bases). Germline-derived CDR1 and CDR2 are SGHDN and FVKESK. There are 16 residues in the CDR3. V gave up 0 bases and J gave up 0 bases, with 12 bases separating them.

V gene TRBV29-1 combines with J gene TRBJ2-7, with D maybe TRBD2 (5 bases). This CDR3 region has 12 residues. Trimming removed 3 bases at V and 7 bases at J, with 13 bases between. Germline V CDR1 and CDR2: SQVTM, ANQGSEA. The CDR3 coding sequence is TGCAGCGTTGAGCTAGGCCGGGGAGAGCAGTACTTC. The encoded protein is CSVELGRGEQYF.

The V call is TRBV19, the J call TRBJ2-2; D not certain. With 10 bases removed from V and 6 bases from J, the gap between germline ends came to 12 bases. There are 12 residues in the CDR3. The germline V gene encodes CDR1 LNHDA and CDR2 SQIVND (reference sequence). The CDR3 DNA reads TGTGCCATCCGGACGTCACCCGGGGAGCTGTTTTTT. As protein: CAIRTSPGELFF.